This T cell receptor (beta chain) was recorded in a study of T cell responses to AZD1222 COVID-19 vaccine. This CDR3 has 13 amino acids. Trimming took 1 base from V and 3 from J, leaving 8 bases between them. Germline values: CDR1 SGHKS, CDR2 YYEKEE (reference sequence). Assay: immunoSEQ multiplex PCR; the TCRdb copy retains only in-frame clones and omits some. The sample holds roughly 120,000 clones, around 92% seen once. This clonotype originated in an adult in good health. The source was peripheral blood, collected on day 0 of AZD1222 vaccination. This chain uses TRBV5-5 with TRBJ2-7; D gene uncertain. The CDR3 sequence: CASSLSFFYEQYF. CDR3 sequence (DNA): TGTGCCAGCAGCTTGTCTTTCTTCTACGAGCAGTACTTC.